Reported below is one T cell receptor beta chain. Antigen specificity is unknown. The source of the sample is a study of T cell repertoires in cytomegalovirus infection. Study background: Researchers turned to recently identified HLA-C-restricted CMV epitopes as well as well-studied HLA-B-restricted ones. Through public TCR beta signatures, both CMV infection and matching HLA type were indicated. General study results and limits: In two of eight donors, the top clonotype was HLA-C-restricted CMV-specific.

A single record per CDR3 protein comes from TCRdb applying MiXCR to the reads. Among hundreds of thousands of distinct CDR3 sequences listed, around a third were seen once. The CDR3 length is 13 residues. The V end lost 3 bases, the J end lost 5 bases, and 11 bases lay between the germline ends. Per the germline V gene, CDR1 is LNHDA and CDR2 is SQIVND (reference sequence). Here the sequenced sample was cultured PBMCs, taken from culture after CMV antigen stimulation. The receptor was isolated from a human donor in good health (CMV status not recorded). Some clones in this sample may be carry-over from other donors' samples. The V call is TRBV19, the J call TRBJ2-7, with D unresolved. The CDR3 DNA sequence: TGTGCCAGTAGTATGAAGGAGTCCAACGAGCAGTACTTC. Residues: CASSMKESNEQYF.